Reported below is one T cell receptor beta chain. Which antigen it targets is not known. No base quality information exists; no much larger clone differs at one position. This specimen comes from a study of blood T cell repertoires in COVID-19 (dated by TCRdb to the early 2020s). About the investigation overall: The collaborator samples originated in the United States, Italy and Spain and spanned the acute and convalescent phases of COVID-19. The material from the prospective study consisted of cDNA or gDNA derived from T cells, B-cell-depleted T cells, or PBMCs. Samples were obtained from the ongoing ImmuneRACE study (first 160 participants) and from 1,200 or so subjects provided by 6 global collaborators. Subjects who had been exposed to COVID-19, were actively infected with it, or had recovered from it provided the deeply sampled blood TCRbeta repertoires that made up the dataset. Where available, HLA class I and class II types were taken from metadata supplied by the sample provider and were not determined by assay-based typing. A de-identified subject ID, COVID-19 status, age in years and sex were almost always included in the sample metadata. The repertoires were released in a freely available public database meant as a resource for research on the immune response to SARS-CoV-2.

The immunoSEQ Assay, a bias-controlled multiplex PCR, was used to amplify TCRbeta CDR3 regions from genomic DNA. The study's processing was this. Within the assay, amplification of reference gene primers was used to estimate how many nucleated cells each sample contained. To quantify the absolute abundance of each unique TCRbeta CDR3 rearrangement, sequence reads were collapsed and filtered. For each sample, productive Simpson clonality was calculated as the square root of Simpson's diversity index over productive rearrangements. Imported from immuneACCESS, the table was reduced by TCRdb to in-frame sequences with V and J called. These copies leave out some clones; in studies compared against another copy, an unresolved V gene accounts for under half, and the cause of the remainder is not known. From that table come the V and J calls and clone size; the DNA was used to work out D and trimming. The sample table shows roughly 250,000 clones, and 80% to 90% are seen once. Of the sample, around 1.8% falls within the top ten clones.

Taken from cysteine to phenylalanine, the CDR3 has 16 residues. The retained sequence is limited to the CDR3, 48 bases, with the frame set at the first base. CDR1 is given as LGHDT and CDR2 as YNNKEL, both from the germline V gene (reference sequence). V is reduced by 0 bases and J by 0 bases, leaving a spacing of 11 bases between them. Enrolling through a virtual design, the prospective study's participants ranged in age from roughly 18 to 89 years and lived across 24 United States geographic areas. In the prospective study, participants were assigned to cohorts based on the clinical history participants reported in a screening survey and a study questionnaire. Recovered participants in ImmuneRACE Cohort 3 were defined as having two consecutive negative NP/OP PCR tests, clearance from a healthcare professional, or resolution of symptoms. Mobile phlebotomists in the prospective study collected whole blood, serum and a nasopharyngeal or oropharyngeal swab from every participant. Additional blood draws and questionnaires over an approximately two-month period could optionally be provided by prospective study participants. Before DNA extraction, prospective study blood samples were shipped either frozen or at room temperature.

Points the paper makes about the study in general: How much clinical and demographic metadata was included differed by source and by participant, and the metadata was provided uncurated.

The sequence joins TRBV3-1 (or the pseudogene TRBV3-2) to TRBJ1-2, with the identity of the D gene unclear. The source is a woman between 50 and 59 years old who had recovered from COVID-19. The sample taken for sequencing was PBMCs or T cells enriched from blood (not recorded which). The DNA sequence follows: TGTGCCAGCAGCCAAGACGGCCGGGGTTCTAACTATGGCTACACCTTC. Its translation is CASSQDGRGSNYGYTF.